The T cell receptor beta chain described here comes from a study of blood T cell repertoires in COVID-19. For the study at large: COVID-19 samples, acute and convalescent, were from the United States, Italy and Spain. Sample material is recorded as cDNA or gDNA derived from T cells, B-cell-depleted T cells, or PBMCs.

Assay used: immunoSEQ multiplex PCR; TCRdb lists only in-frame clones, some missing. Found here are over 150,000 clones, 85% to 90% of them singletons; the top ten hold 0.58%. V lost 5 bases to trimming and J lost 4 bases; unmatched junction nucleotides: 11. The germline CDR1 and CDR2 sequences are SGHTA and FQGNSA. The CDR3 contains 15 residues. This sequence was found in a man aged 60 to 75 with COVID-19, enrolled during active disease. The rearrangement links TRBV7-2 to TRBJ2-7, with 7 nucleotides matching TRBD1. Source material: peripheral blood. CDR3 nucleotides: TGTGCCAGCAGCCAGACAGGGTTCGGTAATTACGAGCAGTACTTC. It encodes CASSQTGFGNYEQYF.